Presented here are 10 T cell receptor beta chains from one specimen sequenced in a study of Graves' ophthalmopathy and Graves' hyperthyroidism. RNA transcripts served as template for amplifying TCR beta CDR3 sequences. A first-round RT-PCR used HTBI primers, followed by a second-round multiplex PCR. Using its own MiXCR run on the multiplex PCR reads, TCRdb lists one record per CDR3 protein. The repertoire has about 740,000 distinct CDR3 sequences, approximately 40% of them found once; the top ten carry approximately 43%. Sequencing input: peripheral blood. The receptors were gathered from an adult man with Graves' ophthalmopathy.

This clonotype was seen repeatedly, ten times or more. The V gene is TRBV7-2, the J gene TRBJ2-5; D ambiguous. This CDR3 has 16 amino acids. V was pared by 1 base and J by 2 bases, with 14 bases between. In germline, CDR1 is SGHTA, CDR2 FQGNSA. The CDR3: CASSLEFGQAQETQYF. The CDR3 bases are TGTGCCAGCAGCTTAGAGTTTGGGCAGGCGCAAGAGACCCAGTACTTC.

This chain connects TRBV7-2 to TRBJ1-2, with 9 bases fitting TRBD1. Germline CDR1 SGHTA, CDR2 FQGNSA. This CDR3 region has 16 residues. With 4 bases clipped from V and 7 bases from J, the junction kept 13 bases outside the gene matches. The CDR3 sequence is CASSSPTNRGRTGYTF. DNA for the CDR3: TGTGCCAGCAGCTCTCCTACCAACAGGGGGCGAACTGGCTACACCTTC.

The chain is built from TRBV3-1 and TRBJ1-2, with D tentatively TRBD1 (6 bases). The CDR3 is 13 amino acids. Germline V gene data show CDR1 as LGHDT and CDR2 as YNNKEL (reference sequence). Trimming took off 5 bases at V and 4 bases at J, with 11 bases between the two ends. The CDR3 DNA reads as TGTGCCAGCAGCAGCTCGACAGGCTATGGCTACACCTTC. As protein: CASSSSTGYGYTF.

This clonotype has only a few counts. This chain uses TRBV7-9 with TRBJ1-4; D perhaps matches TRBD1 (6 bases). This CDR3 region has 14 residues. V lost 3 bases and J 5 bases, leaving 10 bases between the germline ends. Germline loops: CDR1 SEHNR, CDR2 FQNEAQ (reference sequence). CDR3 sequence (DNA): TGTGCCAGCAGCTTGTTTGGGACAAATGAAAAACTGTTTTTT. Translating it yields CASSLFGTNEKLFF.

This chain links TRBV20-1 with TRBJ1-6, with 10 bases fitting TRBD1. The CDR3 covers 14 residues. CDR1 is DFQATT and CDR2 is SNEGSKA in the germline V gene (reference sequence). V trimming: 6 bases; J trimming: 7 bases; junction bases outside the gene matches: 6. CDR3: CSALPGQGNSPLHF. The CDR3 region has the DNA TGCAGTGCCCTCCCGGGACAGGGGAATTCACCCCTCCACTTT.

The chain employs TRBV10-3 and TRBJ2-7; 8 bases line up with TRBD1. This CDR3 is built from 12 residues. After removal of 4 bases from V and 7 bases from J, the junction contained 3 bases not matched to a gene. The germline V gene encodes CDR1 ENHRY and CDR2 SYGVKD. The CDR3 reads CAISGTGGEQYF. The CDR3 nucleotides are TGTGCCATCAGTGGAACAGGGGGGGAGCAGTACTTC.

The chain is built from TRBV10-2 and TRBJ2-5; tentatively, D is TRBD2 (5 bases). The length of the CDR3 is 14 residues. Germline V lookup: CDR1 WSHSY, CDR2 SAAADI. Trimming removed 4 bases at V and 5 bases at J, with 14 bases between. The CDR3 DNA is TGCGCCAGCAGTGCGGACTCCCGAGGGGAGACCCAGTACTTC. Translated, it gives CASSADSRGETQYF.

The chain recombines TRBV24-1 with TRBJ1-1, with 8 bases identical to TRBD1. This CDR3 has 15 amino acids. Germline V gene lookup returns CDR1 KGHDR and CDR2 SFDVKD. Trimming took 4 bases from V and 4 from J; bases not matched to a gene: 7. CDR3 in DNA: TGTGCCACCAGTGACCGGAGAACAGGGGGCACTGAAGCTTTCTTT. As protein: CATSDRRTGGTEAFF.

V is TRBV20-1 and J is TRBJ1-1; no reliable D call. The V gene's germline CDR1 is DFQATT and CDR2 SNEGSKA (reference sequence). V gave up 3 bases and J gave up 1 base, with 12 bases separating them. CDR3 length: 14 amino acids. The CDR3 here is CSASLLPGNTEAFF. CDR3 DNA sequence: TGCAGTGCTAGTTTACTGCCGGGGAACACTGAAGCTTTCTTT.

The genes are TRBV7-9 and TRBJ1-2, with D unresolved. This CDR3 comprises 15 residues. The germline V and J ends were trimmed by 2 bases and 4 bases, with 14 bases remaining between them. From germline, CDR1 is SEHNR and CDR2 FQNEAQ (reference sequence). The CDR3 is CASSLSVGSGYGYTF. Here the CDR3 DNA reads TGTGCCAGCAGCTTATCTGTGGGGTCAGGCTATGGCTACACCTTC. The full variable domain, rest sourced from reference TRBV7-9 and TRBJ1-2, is DTGVSQNPRHKITKRGQNVTFRCDPISEHNRLYWYRQTLGQGPEFLTYFQNEAQLEKSRLLSDRFSAERPKGSFSTLEIQRTEQGDSAMYLCASSLSVGSGYGYTFGSGTRLTVV.